This TCR beta chain was found in a study of blood T cell repertoires in COVID-19. Per the study methods: Reference gene primer amplification yielded estimated nucleated cell counts. Sequencing was performed with immunoSEQ multiplex PCR; in TCRdb, only in-frame clones are kept and a portion is missing. From that table come the V and J calls and clone size; the DNA was used to work out D and trimming. The table includes 150,000 to 200,000 clones, roughly 80% detected once. V was pared by 4 bases and J by 3 bases, with 3 bases of the junction left unmatched. This CDR3 contains 14 residues. Germline CDR1 and CDR2: SGHRS and YFSETQ.

The sequencing input was peripheral blood. This receptor was identified in a human donor in a cohort sampled during active COVID-19. The rearrangement links TRBV5-1 to TRBJ1-4; TRBD1 aligns across 7 bases. This CDR3 reads CASSQGVANEKLFF. The CDR3 coding sequence is TGCGCCAGCAGCCAGGGGGTAGCTAATGAAAAACTGTTTTTT.